This TCR beta chain originates from a study of blood T cell repertoires in COVID-19. This CDR3 is 18 amino acids long. V was pared by 4 bases and J by 1 base, with 6 bases of the junction left unmatched. Germline values: CDR1 MGHRA, CDR2 YSYEKL. This table comes from immunoSEQ multiplex PCR, and its TCRdb copy is limited to in-frame clones, with some not included. The sample holds about 300,000 clones, 80% to 90% seen once. The sequenced material came from PBMCs or T cells enriched from blood (not recorded which). The sequence was collected from a man aged 25-45 years who had recovered from COVID-19. The chain is built from TRBV4-1 and TRBJ2-3, with TRBD2 matching over 15 bases. CDR3 DNA: TGCGCCAGCAGCCGTTCGGGACTAGCGGGGGGCGGCACAGATACGCAGTATTTT. Residues: CASSRSGLAGGGTDTQYF.